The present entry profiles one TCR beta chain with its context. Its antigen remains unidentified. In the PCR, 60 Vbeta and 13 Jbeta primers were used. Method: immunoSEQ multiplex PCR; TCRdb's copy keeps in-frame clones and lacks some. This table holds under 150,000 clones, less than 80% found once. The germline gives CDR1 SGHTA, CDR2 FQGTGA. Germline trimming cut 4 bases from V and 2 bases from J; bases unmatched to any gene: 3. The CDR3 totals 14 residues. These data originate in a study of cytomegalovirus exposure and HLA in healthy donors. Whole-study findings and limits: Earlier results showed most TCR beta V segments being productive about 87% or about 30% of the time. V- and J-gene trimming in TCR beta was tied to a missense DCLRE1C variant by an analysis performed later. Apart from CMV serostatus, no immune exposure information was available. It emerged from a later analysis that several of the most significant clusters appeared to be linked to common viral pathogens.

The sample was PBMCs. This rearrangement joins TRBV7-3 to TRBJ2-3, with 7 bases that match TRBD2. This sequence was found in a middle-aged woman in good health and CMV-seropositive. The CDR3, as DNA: TGTGCCAGCAGCTCGGGACTATCCACAGATACGCAGTATTTT. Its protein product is CASSSGLSTDTQYF.